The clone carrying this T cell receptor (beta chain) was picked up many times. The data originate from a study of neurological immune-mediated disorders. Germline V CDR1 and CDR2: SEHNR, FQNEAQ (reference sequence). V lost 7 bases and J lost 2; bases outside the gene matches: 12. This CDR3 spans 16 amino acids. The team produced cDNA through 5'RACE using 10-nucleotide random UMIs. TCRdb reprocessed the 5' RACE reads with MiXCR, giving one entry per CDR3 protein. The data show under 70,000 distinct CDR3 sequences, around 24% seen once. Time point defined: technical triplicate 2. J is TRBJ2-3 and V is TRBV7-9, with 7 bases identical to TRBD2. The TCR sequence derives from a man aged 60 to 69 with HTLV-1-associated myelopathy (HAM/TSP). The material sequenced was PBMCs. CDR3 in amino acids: CASINSGYPYTDTQYF. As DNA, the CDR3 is TGTGCCAGCATCAATAGCGGGTACCCCTACACAGATACGCAGTATTTT.